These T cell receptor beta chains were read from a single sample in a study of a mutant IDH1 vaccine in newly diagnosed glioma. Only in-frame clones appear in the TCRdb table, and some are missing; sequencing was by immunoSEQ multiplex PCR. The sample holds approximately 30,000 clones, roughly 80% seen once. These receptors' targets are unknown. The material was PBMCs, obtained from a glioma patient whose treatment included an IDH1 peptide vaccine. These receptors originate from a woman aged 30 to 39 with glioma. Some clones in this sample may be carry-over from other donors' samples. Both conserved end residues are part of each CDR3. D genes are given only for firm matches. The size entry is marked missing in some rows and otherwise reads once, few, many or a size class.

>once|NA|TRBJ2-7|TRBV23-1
TGCGCCAGCAAGGTCCCCACAGGATCCTACGAGCAGTACTTC
CASKVPTGSYEQYF
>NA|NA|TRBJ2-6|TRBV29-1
TGCAGCGTTGATAGCTCTGGGGCCAACGTCCTGACTTTC
CSVDSSGANVLTF
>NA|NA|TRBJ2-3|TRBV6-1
TGTGCCATCACCCGGAGCTTGGATACGCAGTATTTT
CAITRSLDTQYF
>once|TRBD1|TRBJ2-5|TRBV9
TGTGCCTCTAGGCCCCAGGGGGAAAAGACCCAGTACTTC
CASRPQGEKTQYF
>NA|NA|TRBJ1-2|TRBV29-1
TGCAGCGTTGAAGATGGTCGGACCTTC
CSVEDGRTF
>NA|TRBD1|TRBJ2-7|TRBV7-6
TGTGCCAGCAGCTCGGACAGGGTGGATGAGGAGCAGTACTTC
CASSSDRVDEEQYF
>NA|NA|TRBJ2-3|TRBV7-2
TGTGCCAGCAGCCCAGGGGAGCGGGCACTTCGTTTT
CASSPGERALRF
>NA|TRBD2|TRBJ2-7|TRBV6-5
TGTGCCAGCAGTTCCTGGCGGGGGTACGAGCAGTACTTC
CASSSWRGYEQYF
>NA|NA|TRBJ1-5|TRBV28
TGTGCCAGCAGTTCCCTAGGGGGCAATCAGCCCCAGCATTTT
CASSSLGGNQPQHF
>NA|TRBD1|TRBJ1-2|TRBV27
TGTGCCAGCTGGGACAGATATAACTATGGCTACACCTTC
CASWDRYNYGYTF
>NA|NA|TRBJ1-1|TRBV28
TGTGCCAGCAGTTTGGGACTGGGAAACACTGAAGCTTTCTTT
CASSLGLGNTEAFF
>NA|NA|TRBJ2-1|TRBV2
TGTGCCAGCCTAGGGGAGAACAATGAGCAGTTCTTC
CASLGENNEQFF
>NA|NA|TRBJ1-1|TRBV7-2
TGTGCCAGCAGCTTAACCGTGAACACTGAAGCTTTCTTT
CASSLTVNTEAFF
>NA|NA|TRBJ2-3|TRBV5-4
TGTGCCAGCACCGCGTTCGGGGCAGATACGCAGTATTTT
CASTAFGADTQYF
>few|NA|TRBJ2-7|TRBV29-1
TGCAGCGTTGAAGATCAAGGGGGTTACGAGCAGTACTTC
CSVEDQGGYEQYF
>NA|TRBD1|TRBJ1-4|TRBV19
TGTGCCAGTAGGAGCCCCGGGACAGGGCTTCCTAATGAAAAACTGTTTTTT
CASRSPGTGLPNEKLFF
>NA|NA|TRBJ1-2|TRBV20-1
TGCAGTGGCATGGGGCTCTATGGCTACACCTTC
CSGMGLYGYTF